These 17 T cell receptor beta chains were sequenced from one sample in a study of cytomegalovirus exposure and HLA in healthy donors. This PCR relied on a set of 60 Vbeta primers and 13 Jbeta primers. The method was immunoSEQ multiplex PCR; TCRdb's version includes in-frame clones alone and lacks a portion of them. The sample lists about 100,000 clones, around 74% occurring once. Sequenced input: PBMCs. The receptor source for this set is a woman aged 70-85 years in good health and CMV-seropositive.

V gene TRBV28 combines with J gene TRBJ1-6; D not resolved. Germline values: CDR1 MDHEN, CDR2 SYDVKM. Deletions cut 9 bases from V and 0 bases from J, with 6 bases between. CDR3 length: 13 amino acids. CDR3 bases: TGTGCCAGGGGGAGCTCCTATAATTCACCCCTCCACTTT. Protein: CARGSSYNSPLHF.

The chain recombines TRBV4-2 with TRBJ1-3, with D hard to call. Trimming took off 0 bases at V and 0 bases at J, with 9 bases between the two ends. The CDR3 is 16 amino acids. The germline V gene has CDR1 LGHNA and CDR2 YNFKEQ. The DNA of the CDR3 is TGTGCCAGCAGCCAAGATCCTTTCTCCTCTGGAAACACCATATATTTT. Its translation is CASSQDPFSSGNTIYF.

The chain employs TRBV5-1 and TRBJ2-3; 9 bases are shared with TRBD2. V lost 0 bases, J lost 3 bases, and 8 bases stayed unmatched. This CDR3 is 17 amino acids long. Germline values: CDR1 SGHRS, CDR2 YFSETQ. The CDR3 loop is CASSLESGTSWTDTQYF. Written as DNA, the CDR3 is TGCGCCAGCAGCTTGGAATCCGGGACTAGCTGGACAGATACGCAGTATTTT. Looking up the rest from reference TRBV5-1 and TRBJ2-3 gives the full variable domain: KAGVTQTPRYLIKTRGQQVTLSCSPISGHRSVSWYQQTPGQGLQFLFEYFSETQRNKGNFPGRFSGRQFSNSRSEMNVSTLELGDSALYLCASSLESGTSWTDTQYFGPGTRLTVL.

In DNA, the CDR3 is TGTGCCAGCAGAGCCACTAGCGGGGGGAACAATGAGCAGTTCTTC. Translated: CASRATSGGNNEQFF. This sequence joins TRBV6-5 and TRBJ2-1; 12 positions agree with TRBD2. J gave up 5 bases and V 6 bases, and 5 bases lay outside the gene matches. Germline CDR1 reads MNHEY; CDR2 reads SVGAGI. This CDR3 has 15 residues.

The rearrangement joins TRBV18 to TRBJ1-4, with 9 positions matching TRBD1. Germline V CDR1 and CDR2: KGHSH, LQKENI. The CDR3 loop spans 14 amino acids. Trimming took 3 bases from V and 7 from J; bases not matched to a gene: 3. This chain's CDR3 is CASSPPTGGEKLFF. CDR3 bases: TGTGCCAGCTCACCCCCGACAGGGGGTGAAAAACTGTTTTTT.

This clone has a single count. This chain uses TRBV28 with TRBJ2-7; D is possibly TRBD1 (5 bases). Trimming stripped 2 bases from V and 2 bases from J, with 13 bases between. Per the germline V gene, CDR1 is MDHEN and CDR2 is SYDVKM. The CDR3 has 15 residues. The CDR3 DNA reads TGTGCCAGCAGTTTAGAAGGGGTCCTCGCCTACGAGCAGTACTTC. Its translation is CASSLEGVLAYEQYF.

The chain uses TRBV2 and TRBJ2-7; 10 bases match TRBD1. Germline trimming cut 6 bases from V and 4 bases from J; bases unmatched to any gene: 6. The CDR3 contains 14 residues. Looked up from germline, CDR1 is SNHLY and CDR2 is FYNNEI. CDR3 in amino acids: CASRPGQGGYEQYF. CDR3 coding DNA: TGTGCCAGCAGACCCGGACAGGGGGGTTACGAGCAGTACTTC.

The V call is TRBV5-6, the J call TRBJ2-1; 7 positions agree with TRBD2. The CDR3 contains 16 residues. Trimming took 0 bases from V and 2 from J; bases not matched to a gene: 5. The V gene's germline CDR1 is SGHDT and CDR2 YYEEEE. The CDR3 loop is CASSLVGRGAYNEQFF. DNA for the CDR3: TGTGCCAGCAGCTTGGTAGGACGGGGGGCCTACAATGAGCAGTTCTTC.

The chain recombines TRBV5-1 with TRBJ2-1; a possible D gene is TRBD2 (6 bases). The CDR3 runs to 15 residues. Looked up from germline, CDR1 is SGHRS and CDR2 is YFSETQ. Trimming took off 0 bases at V and 5 bases at J, with 12 bases between the two ends. CDR3 region: CASSLDGEVHNEQFF. The CDR3, as DNA: TGCGCCAGCAGCTTGGATGGGGAGGTTCACAATGAGCAGTTCTTC.

The chain couples TRBV27 to TRBJ2-2; TRBD2 matches 14 bases. Germline V gene data show CDR1 as MNHEY and CDR2 as SMNVEV (reference sequence). The CDR3 extends over 16 amino acids. V trimming: 5 bases; J trimming: 5 bases; junction bases outside the gene matches: 4. Written as DNA, the CDR3 is TGTGCCAGCAGTGGACTAGCGGGAGGTAGAACCGGGGAGCTGTTTTTT. Its translation: CASSGLAGGRTGELFF.

J is TRBJ2-1 and V is TRBV5-4; TRBD2 aligns across 10 bases. Germline V gene lookup returns CDR1 SGHNT and CDR2 YYREEE (reference sequence). This CDR3 region has 15 residues. Germline trimming cut 4 bases from V and 5 bases from J; bases unmatched to any gene: 6. CDR3 region: CASSRAGGPNNEQFF. The CDR3 DNA reads as TGTGCCAGCAGCCGAGCGGGAGGGCCTAACAATGAGCAGTTCTTC.

This clone was counted a single time. The rearrangement links TRBV28 to TRBJ1-5; TRBD1 agrees at 10 bases. This CDR3 has 16 residues. The germline V gene has CDR1 MDHEN and CDR2 SYDVKM. Trimming at V came to 4 bases and at J to 3 bases, leaving 6 bases not matched to a gene. CDR3 region: CASSSRDRGFNQPQHF. As DNA, the CDR3 is TGTGCCAGCAGTTCCCGGGACAGGGGCTTCAATCAGCCCCAGCATTTT.

The chain couples TRBV28 to TRBJ2-5; no reliable D call. V was pared by 3 bases and J by 4 bases, with 12 bases between. In germline, CDR1 is MDHEN, CDR2 SYDVKM. The CDR3 has 14 residues. This chain's CDR3 is CASSFLAPGETQYF. The CDR3 nucleotides read TGTGCCAGCAGTTTCTTGGCGCCGGGAGAGACCCAGTACTTC.

V is TRBV4-3 and J is TRBJ2-2; D is perhaps TRBD2 (5 bases). V was shortened by 0 bases and J by 4 bases, with 9 bases between the two germline ends. The CDR3 runs to 15 residues. Germline V gene sequence: CDR1 LGHNA, CDR2 YSLEER. The CDR3 spells CASSQELGFTGELFF. The CDR3, as DNA: TGCGCCAGCAGCCAAGAACTAGGATTCACCGGGGAGCTGTTTTTT.

The rearrangement joins TRBV1 to TRBJ2-1; the D call TRBD2 from the table was never checked on the DNA. TRBV1 is reported as a pseudogene. The CDR3 has 13 residues. CDR3 in amino acids: CTSSPRGYNEQFF. The CDR3 DNA sequence: TGCACCAGCAGCCCCCGGGGCTACAATGAGCAGTTCTTC.

The J gene is TRBJ2-3, the V gene TRBV6-5, with D unresolved. The ends were cut back, 2 bases at V and 0 bases at J, with 6 bases in the middle. The CDR3 consists of 14 residues. The germline gives CDR1 MNHEY, CDR2 SVGAGI. Written as DNA, the CDR3 is TGTGCCAGCAGTTACGGGCTGAGCACAGATACGCAGTATTTT. It is translated as CASSYGLSTDTQYF.

The chain couples TRBV7-2 to TRBJ2-5, with TRBD2 identical over 7 bases. The tail of the sequence fits TRBJ2-7 better, so the J call may be wrong. This CDR3 contains 18 residues. The V gene's germline CDR1 is SGHTA and CDR2 FQGNSA. CDR3 bases: TGTGCCAGCAGCCGCTACTTGGGGAGGGCCCAAATTCCCTACGAGCAGTACTTC. This encodes CASSRYLGRAQIPYEQYF.